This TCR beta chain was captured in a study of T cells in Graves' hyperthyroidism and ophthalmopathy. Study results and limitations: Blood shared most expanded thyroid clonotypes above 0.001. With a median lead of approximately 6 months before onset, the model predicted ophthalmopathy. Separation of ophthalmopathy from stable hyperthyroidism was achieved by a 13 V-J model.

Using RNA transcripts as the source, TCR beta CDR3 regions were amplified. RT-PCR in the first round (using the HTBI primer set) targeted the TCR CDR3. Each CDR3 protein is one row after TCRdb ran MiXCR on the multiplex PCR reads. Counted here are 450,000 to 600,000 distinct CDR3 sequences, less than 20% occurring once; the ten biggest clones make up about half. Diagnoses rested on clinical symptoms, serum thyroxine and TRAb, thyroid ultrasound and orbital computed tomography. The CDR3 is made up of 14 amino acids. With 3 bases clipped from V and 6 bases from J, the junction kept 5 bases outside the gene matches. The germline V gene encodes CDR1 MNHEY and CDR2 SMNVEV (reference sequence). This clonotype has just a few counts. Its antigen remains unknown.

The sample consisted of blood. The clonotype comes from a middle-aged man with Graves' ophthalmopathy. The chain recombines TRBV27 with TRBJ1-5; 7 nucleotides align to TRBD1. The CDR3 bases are TGTGCCAGCAGTTTCAACAGGGGAGGTCAGCCCCAGCATTTT. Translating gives CASSFNRGGQPQHF.